This section outlines one TCR beta chain sequence together with its context. The sample comes from a study of blood T cell repertoires in COVID-19. The wider study: Donors in the United States, Italy and Spain gave samples during acute or convalescent COVID-19. T cells, B-cell-depleted T cells, or PBMCs provided the cDNA or gDNA that served as material.

Methods used by the authors: Amplification from reference gene primers served as the basis for estimated nucleated cell counts. Clones were sequenced by immunoSEQ multiplex PCR, and TCRdb holds only the in-frame ones, with some missing. V, J and clone size derive from that table, while D and trimming were established from the DNA sequence. The table has roughly 56,000 clones, approximately 83% seen once. The V and J ends lost 5 bases and 0 bases respectively, with 10 bases between them. The CDR3 has 14 residues. Germline-derived CDR1 and CDR2 are SGHTA and FQGNSA. The chain combines TRBV7-2 with TRBJ1-1; D is possibly TRBD1 (6 bases). Material for sequencing was peripheral blood. The receptor was derived from a human donor in a cohort sampled during active COVID-19. Here the CDR3 reads CASSPDSMNTEAFF. The CDR3 bases are TGTGCCAGCAGCCCGGACAGCATGAACACTGAAGCTTTCTTT. Full variable domain (outside the CDR3, taken from reference TRBV7-2 and TRBJ1-1): GAGVSQSPSNKVTEKGKDVELRCDPISGHTALYWYRQSLGQGLEFLIYFQGNSAPDKSGLPSDRFSAERTGGSVSTLTIQRTQQEDSAVYLCASSPDSMNTEAFFGQGTRLTVV.